The rows below give T cell receptor beta chains drawn from one sample of a study of T cell responses to AZD1222 COVID-19 vaccine. Sequencing was performed with immunoSEQ multiplex PCR; in TCRdb, only in-frame clones are kept and a portion is missing. Of 150,000 to 200,000 clones listed, 85% to 90% are singletons. This sample comprised peripheral blood, obtained on day 0 of AZD1222 vaccination. Every receptor here comes from an adult in good health. Both conserved end residues are part of each CDR3. D genes are given only for firm matches. Clone size is not always given. Where it is, it says once, few, many or a class for expanded clones.

TRBV11-2	few	TRBJ2-1	TRBD1	TGTGCCAGCAGCTTAATACAGGGGTTGGCCAATGAGCAGTTCTTC	CASSLIQGLANEQFF
TRBV7-2	.	TRBJ1-1	.	TGTGCCAGCAGACCGGGAGGGGTCGGGGGCACTGAAGCTTTCTTT	CASRPGGVGGTEAFF
TRBV20-1	.	TRBJ2-1	.	TGCAGTGCTAGTCAGCGGCCTAACAATGAGCAGTTCTTC	CSASQRPNNEQFF
TRBV18	.	TRBJ1-6	.	TGTGCCAGCTCCCGCCTCGACAGCGGTTATGCTTCACCCCTCCACTTT	CASSRLDSGYASPLHF
TRBV6-2/TRBV6-3	.	TRBJ2-5	.	TGTGCCAGCAGTAGGCCGGGGGTGGAGACCCAGTACTTC	CASSRPGVETQYF
TRBV25-1	.	TRBJ2-5	.	TGTGCCAGCAGTGAATTGGGCCGGGAGACCCAGTACTTC	CASSELGRETQYF
TRBV3-1/TRBV3-2	.	TRBJ1-1	TRBD1	TGTGCCAGCAGCCAAGGGACAGGGGAGGCTTTCTTT	CASSQGTGEAFF
TRBV19	.	TRBJ1-2	.	TGTGCCAGTAGTATTCTCCCAGGGAGCTATGGCTACACCTTC	CASSILPGSYGYTF
TRBV7-3	.	TRBJ2-2	TRBD1	TGTGCCAGCAGCTTAGGGACAGGCGCGAACACCGGGGAGCTGTTTTTT	CASSLGTGANTGELFF
TRBV6-2/TRBV6-3	once	TRBJ1-1	.	TGTGCCAGCAGCTACTCGGCCGTGAACACTGAAGCTTTCTTT	CASSYSAVNTEAFF
TRBV19	once	TRBJ1-2	.	TGTGCCAGTAGGGAGCCCGGGACCCTCTATGGCTACACCTTC	CASREPGTLYGYTF
TRBV28	once	TRBJ1-2	TRBD1	TGTGCCAGCAGGCTTCCCCGCTACAGGGGACGAACTAACTATGGCTACACCTTC	CASRLPRYRGRTNYGYTF
TRBV7-8	.	TRBJ1-4	.	TGTGCCAGCAGCTTAAGGATCCATGAAAAACTGTTTTTT	CASSLRIHEKLFF
TRBV5-1	few	TRBJ1-1	.	TGCGCCAGCAGCTTGGAGGATGGACAAAGAACTTTCTTT	CASSLEDGQRTFF
TRBV30	.	TRBJ1-2	.	TGTGCCTGGAGTGACACAGGTGCTAACTATGGCTACACCTTC	CAWSDTGANYGYTF